The clone carrying this TCR beta chain appeared many times. Its antigen is unidentified. These data come from a study of T cells in Graves' hyperthyroidism and ophthalmopathy. Study in general: Any treatment followed the collection of peripheral blood at initial diagnosis.

The CDR3 spans 14 residues. Germline V lookup: CDR1 MNHNS, CDR2 SASEGT. Trimming took off 6 bases at V and 3 bases at J, with 14 bases between the two ends. Across 18 months, stable Graves' hyperthyroidism was marked by no progression to ophthalmopathy. Whole-study findings and limits: Ophthalmopathy was separated from stable hyperthyroidism by a 13 V-J model. Onset of ophthalmopathy came a median around 6.2 months after the model predicted it.

From RNA transcripts, TCR beta CDR3 regions were amplified. A first-round RT-PCR of the TCR CDR3 used the HTBI primer set. From the multiplex PCR reads, TCRdb called clonotypes with MiXCR, one entry per CDR3 protein. The sample includes 400,000 to 600,000 distinct CDR3 sequences, less than 25% of them seen just once. Sequencing input: blood. The receptor comes from a man aged 18 to 29 with Graves' hyperthyroidism. The J gene is TRBJ1-2, the V gene TRBV6-1; D possibly corresponds to TRBD1 (6 bases). Here the CDR3 DNA reads TGTGCCAGCAGCCCCCGCAGGGGATACTATGGCTACACCTTC. Translating gives CASSPRRGYYGYTF.